This T cell receptor (beta chain) was documented in a study of cytomegalovirus exposure and HLA in healthy donors. Study-wide results and limits: TCR beta sequences reportedly predicted most subjects' HLA-A and HLA-B alleles accurately.

CDR1 and CDR2 (germline): GTSNPN, SVGIG (reference sequence). The CDR3 has 15 residues. V lost 0 bases, J lost 6 bases, and 6 bases stayed unmatched. As concerns this clone: Antigen unknown.

The PCR had 60 Vbeta and 13 Jbeta primers. The repertoire was sequenced with immunoSEQ multiplex PCR; TCRdb's copy has only in-frame clones and lacks some. The sample has 95,000 to 100,000 clones; roughly 79% are singletons. V is TRBV30 and J is TRBJ2-1, with TRBD1 matching 9 bases. Specimen: PBMCs. This receptor was obtained from a woman between 40 and 50 years old in good health and CMV-seronegative. CDR3 DNA: TGTGCCTGGAGTGTAGAACAGGGGGCTGGCAATGAGCAGTTCTTC. As protein: CAWSVEQGAGNEQFF.